The T cell receptor beta chain described here comes from a study of CD8 T cells in Susac syndrome (dated by TCRdb to 2018 to 2020). For context, the study as a whole: Among the Susac syndrome patients who were sequenced, clinically active disease was present in about six and clinical remission was observed in about eight. At blood withdrawal, Susac syndrome patients were therapy-naive, treated with corticosteroids (with IVIg additionally given to some), or treated with IVIg alone. Repertoire sequencing was used to test whether CD8+ T cell activation and differentiation in Susac syndrome was antigen driven. Results the study describes overall, beyond this receptor: The CD4+ T cell repertoire of patients with Susac syndrome showed no detectable clonal expansion. The TCR sequencing and HLA analysis was acknowledged to have included a relatively small number of individuals.

RNA was extracted using the RNeasy kit, and about 0.45 to 1 microgram was reverse transcribed with random hexamers. The immunoSEQ multiplex PCR assay, covering 54 Vbeta and 13 Jbeta segments, was used to amplify TCR beta CDR3 regions. PCR amplification bias was corrected using a synthetic template baseline for primer optimization and computational correction. Per the source publication's procedure: Reads were assigned to V, D and J genes according to IMGT and analyzed in immunoSEQ Analyzer, with only productive sequences retained. Clonality was calculated as one minus the Shannon entropy normalized by log2 of the number of productive unique sequences. For each patient and control, public and private clones were evaluated within the 100 most prevalent clones. Clones were defined as Susac-specific if absent from the healthy and MS cohorts, from around 1,100 published viral clones and from other ImmuneACCESS disease sequences. The public reads were reanalyzed by TCRdb: fastp trimming at Q25, MiXCR alignment, in-frame beta chains only. Rows with a matching CDR3 protein are joined into one entry that keeps the most common DNA and genes. The V and J calls here are based on TCRdb, not the publication. Present in this sample are about 180,000 distinct CDR3 sequences, 85% to 95% of which were seen just once. 0.099% of the sample is taken by the ten largest.

Sequences KGHSH (CDR1) and LQKENI (CDR2) are obtained from the germline V gene. Including the terminal cysteine and phenylalanine, the CDR3 comprises 16 residues. Just the 48-base CDR3 DNA is kept, in frame starting at base 1. Trimming takes 3 bases from V and 5 bases from J, and the germline ends sit 19 bases apart. In its sample, this clonotype was seen once. Its antigen is unknown. One base away there is no much larger clone; base qualities are not given. One read alone provides weak support. Peripheral blood CD8+ and CD4+ T cells from healthy donors, Susac syndrome patients and multiple sclerosis patients were profiled using high-throughput TCR beta sequencing. Susac syndrome patients met recently defined diagnostic criteria for definite or probable disease. Bulk CD8+ and CD4+ T cells were purified magnetically by negative isolation, whereas CD8+ TEMRA cells were enriched by FACS. Blood was collected in EDTA tubes and processed within 24 hours, with PBMCs isolated through density gradient centrifugation. PBMCs intended for TCR sequencing were cryopreserved in liquid nitrogen and were subsequently thawed in a 37 degrees C water bath. The sorted or isolated CD4+, CD8+ and CD8+ TEMRA cells reached a purity of at least 90%.

The chain is encoded by TRBV18 joined to TRBJ2-5; TRBD1 is possibly the D segment (6 matching bases). This receptor was taken from a human donor with Susac syndrome. The specimen was CD4+ T cells from PBMCs. The sequenced DNA: TGTGCCAGCTCACCTGGGACATTTGTGGGTCCGGAGACCCAGTACTTC. Its amino acids are CASSPGTFVGPETQYF.